These T cell receptor beta chains were read from a single sample in a study of blood T cell repertoires in COVID-19. Method: immunoSEQ multiplex PCR; TCRdb's copy keeps in-frame clones and lacks some. The sample contains roughly 130,000 clones, almost 85% of which appear only once. Specimen: peripheral blood. These receptors were taken from a woman aged 25 to 39 who had recovered from COVID-19. CDR3s include the opening cysteine and the closing phenylalanine or tryptophan. Fields, in order: V gene, D gene, J gene, CDR3 length, clone size, CDR3 DNA, CDR3 protein. D genes are given only for firm matches. Clone size is given for some rows only: seen once, a few or many times, or a class if the clone is expanded.

v_gene: TRBV6-6
d_gene: TRBD1
j_gene: TRBJ2-7
len: 14
abundance: few
CDR3nt: TGTGCCAGCAGTTACTTACAGGGGCCCTACGAGCAGTACTTC
CDR3aa: CASSYLQGPYEQYF

v_gene: TRBV11-2
d_gene: -
j_gene: TRBJ2-1
len: 13
abundance: -
CDR3nt: TGTGCCAGCAGCCGGGGGACCTACAATGAGCAGTTCTTC
CDR3aa: CASSRGTYNEQFF

v_gene: TRBV27
d_gene: -
j_gene: TRBJ1-5
len: 14
abundance: -
CDR3nt: TGTGCCTACATAAGGGGGTTGGGGAATCAGCCCCAGCATTTT
CDR3aa: CAYIRGLGNQPQHF

v_gene: TRBV5-4
d_gene: -
j_gene: TRBJ1-3
len: 15
abundance: -
CDR3nt: TGTGCCAGCAGCCAGTCGGGGGGCAGTGGAAACACCATATATTTT
CDR3aa: CASSQSGGSGNTIYF

v_gene: TRBV9
d_gene: TRBD2
j_gene: TRBJ2-1
len: 19
abundance: -
CDR3nt: TGTGCCAGCAGCGGCCGGACAGACAGAAGCGGGAGCTCCTACAATGAGCAGTTCTTC
CDR3aa: CASSGRTDRSGSSYNEQFF

v_gene: TRBV9
d_gene: -
j_gene: TRBJ1-2
len: 14
abundance: -
CDR3nt: TGTGCCAGCAGCAATTTCCCAGGGGTATCTGGCTACACCTTC
CDR3aa: CASSNFPGVSGYTF

v_gene: TRBV3-1/TRBV3-2
d_gene: TRBD2
j_gene: TRBJ2-1
len: 14
abundance: -
CDR3nt: TGTGCCAGCAGCCGACTAGCGGTCTACAATGAGCAGTTCTTC
CDR3aa: CASSRLAVYNEQFF

v_gene: TRBV7-7
d_gene: TRBD1
j_gene: TRBJ2-2
len: 13
abundance: -
CDR3nt: TGTGCTAGCAGCACAGGGGGAGCCGGGGAGCTGTTTTTT
CDR3aa: CASSTGGAGELFF

v_gene: TRBV9
d_gene: TRBD1
j_gene: TRBJ2-1
len: 16
abundance: -
CDR3nt: TGTGCCAGCAGCTCCCGGGACAGGGGGATAGAGAATGAGCAGTTCTTC
CDR3aa: CASSSRDRGIENEQFF

v_gene: TRBV7-8
d_gene: TRBD1
j_gene: TRBJ2-2
len: 16
abundance: -
CDR3nt: TGTGCCAGCAGCGTGGGACAGGGGTCCCACACCGGGGAGCTGTTTTTT
CDR3aa: CASSVGQGSHTGELFF

v_gene: TRBV27
d_gene: -
j_gene: TRBJ2-1
len: 13
abundance: few
CDR3nt: TGTGCCAGCAGGCCCCAGGGGAAAGGTGAGCAGTTCTTC
CDR3aa: CASRPQGKGEQFF

v_gene: TRBV5-6
d_gene: -
j_gene: TRBJ2-1
len: 15
abundance: -
CDR3nt: TGTGCCAGCAGCTTGTTCGCCGCGTTCTCCAATGAGCAGTTCTTC
CDR3aa: CASSLFAAFSNEQFF

v_gene: TRBV19
d_gene: TRBD2
j_gene: TRBJ2-1
len: 18
abundance: -
CDR3nt: TGTGCCAGTAGTAAGCGGACTAGCGGGGCGTTCTCCTACAATGAGCAGTTCTTC
CDR3aa: CASSKRTSGAFSYNEQFF

v_gene: TRBV5-4
d_gene: TRBD2
j_gene: TRBJ2-1
len: 16
abundance: -
CDR3nt: TGTGCCAGCAGCCCTCGTGGTCTAGCGGGGGACAATGAGCAGTTCTTC
CDR3aa: CASSPRGLAGDNEQFF

v_gene: TRBV15
d_gene: TRBD1
j_gene: TRBJ1-1
len: 17
abundance: -
CDR3nt: TGTGCCACCAGCAGAGCTCCGACGACAGGGGGGAACACTGAAGCTTTCTTT
CDR3aa: CATSRAPTTGGNTEAFF

v_gene: TRBV10-3
d_gene: -
j_gene: TRBJ2-3
len: 12
abundance: -
CDR3nt: TGTGCCATCAGCGGGGACACAGATACGCAGTATTTT
CDR3aa: CAISGDTDTQYF

v_gene: TRBV6-1
d_gene: -
j_gene: TRBJ1-6
len: 14
abundance: -
CDR3nt: TGTGCCAGCAGTGAAATCCTGGGACACTCACCCCTCCACTTT
CDR3aa: CASSEILGHSPLHF

v_gene: TRBV11-2
d_gene: -
j_gene: TRBJ2-7
len: 13
abundance: -
CDR3nt: TGTGCCAGCAGCCAGGGGTGGACCTACGAGCAGTACTTC
CDR3aa: CASSQGWTYEQYF

v_gene: TRBV5-8
d_gene: TRBD1
j_gene: TRBJ2-2
len: 15
abundance: once
CDR3nt: TGTGCCAGCAGCTCGGACAGGCGGAACACCGGGGAGCTGTTTTTT
CDR3aa: CASSSDRRNTGELFF

v_gene: TRBV29-1
d_gene: TRBD2
j_gene: TRBJ2-1
len: 14
abundance: -
CDR3nt: TGCAGCGTTCGGACTAGCGGGGAGTACAATGAGCAGTTCTTC
CDR3aa: CSVRTSGEYNEQFF

v_gene: TRBV3-1/TRBV3-2
d_gene: TRBD1
j_gene: TRBJ1-6
len: 16
abundance: few
CDR3nt: TGTGCCAGCAGCCCCAACGGACAGGGAAAAAATTCACCCCTCCACTTT
CDR3aa: CASSPNGQGKNSPLHF

v_gene: TRBV19
d_gene: TRBD2
j_gene: TRBJ2-3
len: 15
abundance: -
CDR3nt: TGTGCCAGTAGTACTTATAGCGGGTCCACAGATACGCAGTATTTT
CDR3aa: CASSTYSGSTDTQYF

v_gene: TRBV6-5
d_gene: -
j_gene: TRBJ1-1
len: 12
abundance: few
CDR3nt: TGTGCCAGCAGCACTACACGAACTGAAGCTTTCTTT
CDR3aa: CASSTTRTEAFF

v_gene: TRBV11-2
d_gene: -
j_gene: TRBJ1-3
len: 18
abundance: -
CDR3nt: TGTGCCAGCAGTTATAGCGGTACAGACCCTTCCTCTGGAAACACCATATATTTT
CDR3aa: CASSYSGTDPSSGNTIYF

v_gene: TRBV6-4
d_gene: -
j_gene: TRBJ1-2
len: 13
abundance: few
CDR3nt: TGTGCCAGCAGAGGGACACGCCGTGATGGCTACACCTTC
CDR3aa: CASRGTRRDGYTF

v_gene: TRBV4-1
d_gene: TRBD1
j_gene: TRBJ1-2
len: 14
abundance: -
CDR3nt: TGCGCCAGCAGCCCTGGGACAGCTGAATATGGCTACACCTTC
CDR3aa: CASSPGTAEYGYTF

v_gene: TRBV29-1
d_gene: -
j_gene: TRBJ1-2
len: 13
abundance: few
CDR3nt: TGCAGCGTTGATGGGGAGGGCTCGGATGGCTACACCTTC
CDR3aa: CSVDGEGSDGYTF

v_gene: TRBV9
d_gene: -
j_gene: TRBJ2-1
len: 12
abundance: -
CDR3nt: TGTGCCAGCAGCGTAGAATCGGATGAGCAGTTCTTC
CDR3aa: CASSVESDEQFF

v_gene: TRBV6-5
d_gene: -
j_gene: TRBJ2-7
len: 15
abundance: -
CDR3nt: TGTGCCAGCAGTTACTCCCCCGGGGGAACCTACGAGCAGTACTTC
CDR3aa: CASSYSPGGTYEQYF

v_gene: TRBV10-1
d_gene: -
j_gene: TRBJ2-2
len: 14
abundance: -
CDR3nt: TGCGCCAGCTCCGAAGGGGTAGAGACCGGGGAGCTGTTTTTT
CDR3aa: CASSEGVETGELFF

v_gene: TRBV25-1
d_gene: -
j_gene: TRBJ1-2
len: 12
abundance: -
CDR3nt: TGTGCCAGCAGTCGCGGGGAGACTGGCTACACCTTC
CDR3aa: CASSRGETGYTF

v_gene: TRBV7-3
d_gene: -
j_gene: TRBJ2-3
len: 16
abundance: once
CDR3nt: TGTGCCAGCAGCCCTGGAACTAGCTTCTCAGGAGATACGCAGTATTTT
CDR3aa: CASSPGTSFSGDTQYF

v_gene: TRBV10-3
d_gene: TRBD1
j_gene: TRBJ2-7
len: 17
abundance: -
CDR3nt: TGTGCCATCAGTGAGTCGATAGGGACAGGGAGCTCCTACGAGCAGTACTTC
CDR3aa: CAISESIGTGSSYEQYF

v_gene: TRBV6-5
d_gene: -
j_gene: TRBJ1-2
len: 14
abundance: -
CDR3nt: TGTGCCAGCAGTCAGGGGCCGTTGGCTTATGGCTACACCTTC
CDR3aa: CASSQGPLAYGYTF

v_gene: TRBV10-3
d_gene: -
j_gene: TRBJ2-4
len: 12
abundance: once
CDR3nt: TGTGCCATCAGGGACTTCGAAAACATTCAGTACTTC
CDR3aa: CAIRDFENIQYF

v_gene: TRBV18
d_gene: TRBD1
j_gene: TRBJ2-7
len: 14
abundance: -
CDR3nt: TGTGCCAGCTCACCGGCACAGGGGGTGTACGAGCAGTACTTC
CDR3aa: CASSPAQGVYEQYF

v_gene: TRBV19
d_gene: -
j_gene: TRBJ2-1
len: 13
abundance: -
CDR3nt: TGTGCCAGTAGTAGTAATAGTATCAATGAGCAGTTCTTC
CDR3aa: CASSSNSINEQFF

v_gene: TRBV5-1
d_gene: TRBD1
j_gene: TRBJ1-1
len: 16
abundance: -
CDR3nt: TGCGCCAGCAGCTTGGGGGACAGGGGGCGCGGCACTGAAGCTTTCTTT
CDR3aa: CASSLGDRGRGTEAFF

v_gene: TRBV4-1
d_gene: TRBD1
j_gene: TRBJ1-4
len: 16
abundance: -
CDR3nt: TGCGCCAGCAGCCAATTGCCGGGACAGGGGGCGGAAAAACTGTTTTTT
CDR3aa: CASSQLPGQGAEKLFF

v_gene: TRBV2
d_gene: TRBD2
j_gene: TRBJ2-1
len: 14
abundance: once
CDR3nt: TGCACTCTAGGGACTAGCGGGAGATCCAATGAGCAGTTCTTC
CDR3aa: CTLGTSGRSNEQFF

v_gene: TRBV11-2
d_gene: TRBD2
j_gene: TRBJ2-1
len: 16
abundance: -
CDR3nt: TGTGCCAGCAGCTACGGGACTAGCGGGAGTAGGGCTGAGCAGTTCTTC
CDR3aa: CASSYGTSGSRAEQFF

v_gene: TRBV7-9
d_gene: TRBD2
j_gene: TRBJ2-1
len: 17
abundance: -
CDR3nt: TGTGCCAGCAGCTTTGGACTAGCCCCTATCGCCTACAATGAGCAGTTCTTC
CDR3aa: CASSFGLAPIAYNEQFF